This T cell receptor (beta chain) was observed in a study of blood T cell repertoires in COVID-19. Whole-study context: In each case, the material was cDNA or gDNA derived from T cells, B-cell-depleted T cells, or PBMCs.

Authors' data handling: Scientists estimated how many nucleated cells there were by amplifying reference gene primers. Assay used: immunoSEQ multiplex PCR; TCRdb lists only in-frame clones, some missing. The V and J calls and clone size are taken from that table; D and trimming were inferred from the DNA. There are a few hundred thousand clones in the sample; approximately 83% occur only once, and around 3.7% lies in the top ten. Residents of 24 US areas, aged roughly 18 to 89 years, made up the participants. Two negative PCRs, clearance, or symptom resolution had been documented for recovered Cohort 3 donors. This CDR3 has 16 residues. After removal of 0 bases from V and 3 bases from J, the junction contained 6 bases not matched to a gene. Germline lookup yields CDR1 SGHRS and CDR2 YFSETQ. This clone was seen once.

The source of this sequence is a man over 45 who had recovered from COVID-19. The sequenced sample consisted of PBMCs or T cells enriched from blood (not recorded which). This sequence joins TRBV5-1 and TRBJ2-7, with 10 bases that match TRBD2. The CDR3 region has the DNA TGCGCCAGCAGCTTGGGGGGGACTAGCGAGAACTACGAGCAGTACTTC. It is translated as CASSLGGTSENYEQYF. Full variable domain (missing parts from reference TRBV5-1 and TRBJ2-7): KAGVTQTPRYLIKTRGQQVTLSCSPISGHRSVSWYQQTPGQGLQFLFEYFSETQRNKGNFPGRFSGRQFSNSRSEMNVSTLELGDSALYLCASSLGGTSENYEQYFGPGTRLTVT.